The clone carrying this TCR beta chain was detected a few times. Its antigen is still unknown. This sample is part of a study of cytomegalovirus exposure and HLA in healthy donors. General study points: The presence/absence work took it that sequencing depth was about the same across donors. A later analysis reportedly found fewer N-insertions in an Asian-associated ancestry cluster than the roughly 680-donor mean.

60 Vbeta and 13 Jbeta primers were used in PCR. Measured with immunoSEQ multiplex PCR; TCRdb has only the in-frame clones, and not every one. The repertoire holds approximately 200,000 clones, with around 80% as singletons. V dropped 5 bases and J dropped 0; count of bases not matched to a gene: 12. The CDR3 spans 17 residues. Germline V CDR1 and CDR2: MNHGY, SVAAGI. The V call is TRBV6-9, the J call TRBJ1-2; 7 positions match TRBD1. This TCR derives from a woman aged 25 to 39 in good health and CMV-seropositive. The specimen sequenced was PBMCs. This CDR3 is CASSPRSTGSANYGYTF. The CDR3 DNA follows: TGTGCCAGCAGTCCCCGTTCGACAGGGTCCGCTAACTATGGCTACACCTTC.